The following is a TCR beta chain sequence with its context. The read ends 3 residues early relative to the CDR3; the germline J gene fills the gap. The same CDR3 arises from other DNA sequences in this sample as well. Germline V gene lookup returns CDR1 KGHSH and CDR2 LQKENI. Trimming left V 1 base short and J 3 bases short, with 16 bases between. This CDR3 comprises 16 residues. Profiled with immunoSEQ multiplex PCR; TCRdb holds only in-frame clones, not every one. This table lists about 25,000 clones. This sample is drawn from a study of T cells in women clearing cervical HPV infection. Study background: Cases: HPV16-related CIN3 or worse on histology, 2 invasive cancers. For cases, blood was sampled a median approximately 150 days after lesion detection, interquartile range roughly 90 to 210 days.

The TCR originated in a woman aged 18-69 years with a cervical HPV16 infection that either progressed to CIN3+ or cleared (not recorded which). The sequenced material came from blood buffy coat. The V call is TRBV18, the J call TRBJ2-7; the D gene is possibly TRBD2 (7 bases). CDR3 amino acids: CASSPLGGVGIYEQYF. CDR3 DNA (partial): TGTGCCAGCTCACCACTAGGGGGGGTCGGTATCTACGAG.